The 29 T cell receptor beta chains below were found in one sample sequenced in a study of blood T cell repertoires in COVID-19. The method was immunoSEQ multiplex PCR; TCRdb's version includes in-frame clones alone and lacks a portion of them. This table holds 120,000 or so clones, about four fifths found once. Input material: peripheral blood. These receptor sequences come from a human donor in a cohort sampled during active COVID-19.

This clone was counted only a few times. The rearrangement links TRBV28 to TRBJ1-1; 9 bases match TRBD1. This CDR3 is 15 amino acids long. Germline V gives CDR1 MDHEN, CDR2 SYDVKM. With 2 bases clipped from V and 1 base from J, the junction kept 2 bases outside the gene matches. The CDR3: CASSLTGQGNTEAFF. CDR3 bases: TGTGCCAGCAGTTTAACGGGACAGGGGAACACTGAAGCTTTCTTT.

The CDR3 DNA sequence: TGTGCCAGCACCGACCGGGCAGGGAACCACTATGGCTACACCTTC. As protein: CASTDRAGNHYGYTF. The chain uses TRBV11-2 and TRBJ1-2, with D possibly TRBD1 on 5 matching bases. Germline-derived CDR1 and CDR2 are SGHAT and FQNNGV. V gave up 7 bases and J gave up 3 bases, with 18 bases separating them. The length of the CDR3 is 15 residues.

The rearrangement links TRBV6-6 to TRBJ1-2, with TRBD1 identical over 8 bases. The CDR3 contains 14 residues. From germline, CDR1 is MNHNY and CDR2 SVGAGI (reference sequence). The junction had 10 bases not matched to a gene; V was cut back by 6 bases and J by 7 bases. DNA for the CDR3: TGTGCCAGCAGCTCCGTTACAGGGGGGAGTGGCTACACCTTC. Its translation is CASSSVTGGSGYTF.

The V and J genes are TRBV15 and TRBJ1-4, with a weak D call TRBD1 (5 bases). V was clipped by 1 base and J by 8 bases, with 14 bases between them. CDR1 is LNHNV, CDR2 YYDKDF, per germline (reference sequence). CDR3 length: 15 residues. The CDR3 nucleotides read TGTGCCACCAGCAGAGGGGGCCTTCTGACAGAAAAACTGTTTTTT. Translated, it gives CATSRGGLLTEKLFF.

This CDR3 is CASSPVSGGPSSYEQYF. In DNA form, the CDR3 reads TGTGCCAGCAGTCCCGTTTCGGGGGGTCCCAGCTCCTACGAGCAGTACTTC. The chain employs TRBV6-6 and TRBJ2-7, with 7 bases that match TRBD2. The CDR3 is made up of 17 amino acids. Germline V gene data show CDR1 as MNHNY and CDR2 as SVGAGI (reference sequence). V was pared by 5 bases and J by 0 bases, with 13 bases of the junction left unmatched.

V usage is TRBV15 and J usage is TRBJ1-2; unclear D gene. The CDR3 is made up of 14 amino acids. V lost 1 base and J 6 bases, leaving 12 bases between the germline ends. Germline values: CDR1 LNHNV, CDR2 YYDKDF (reference sequence). CDR3 coding DNA: TGTGCCACCAGCAGAGGTGACAATTTGGATGGCTACACCTTC. This encodes CATSRGDNLDGYTF.

In its sample, this clone was seen once. The rearrangement links TRBV6-6 to TRBJ1-3, with D unclear. CDR1 MNHNY and CDR2 SVGAGI come from the germline V gene (reference sequence). Trimming removed 2 bases from V and 2 bases from J, with 13 bases in between. CDR3 length equals 16 residues. Written as DNA, the CDR3 is TGTGCCAGCAGTTACGGGCAGGCTCGTCCTGGAAACACCATATATTTT. Translated, it gives CASSYGQARPGNTIYF.

This clone was found a few times. The chain employs TRBV12-3 or TRBV12-4 and TRBJ1-2, with D uncertain. V dropped 3 bases and J dropped 4 bases, with 6 bases sitting between them. The CDR3 totals 12 residues. CDR3 DNA sequence: TGTGCCAGCAGTTTGTTCAGCTATGGCTACACCTTC. This codes for CASSLFSYGYTF.

The chain recombines TRBV4-3 with TRBJ1-1, with D possibly TRBD1 on 5 matching bases. Trimming removed 0 bases from V and 5 bases from J, with 13 bases in between. The CDR3 length is 15 residues. Per the germline V gene, CDR1 is LGHNA and CDR2 is YSLEER. In DNA, the CDR3 is TGCGCCAGCAGCCAAGAGCGGGAGGGGCGAACTGAAGCTTTCTTT. Protein: CASSQEREGRTEAFF.

The chain employs TRBV7-6 and TRBJ2-1; 9 bases fit TRBD2. This CDR3 spans 19 amino acids. V lost 5 bases, J lost 5 bases, and 19 bases stayed unmatched. Germline CDR1 and CDR2: SGHVS and FNYEAQ. CDR3 sequence reads: CASSPVRLAGRQGNNEQFF. In nucleotides, the CDR3 is TGTGCCAGCAGCCCCGTCCGGCTAGCGGGGCGCCAAGGAAACAATGAGCAGTTCTTC.

There are many counts of this clone. This rearrangement joins TRBV4-3 to TRBJ1-3; D is ambiguous. The CDR3 has 15 residues. V was cut by 0 bases and J by 0 bases, with 6 bases left in between. Per the germline V gene, CDR1 is LGHNA and CDR2 is YSLEER. The CDR3 bases are TGCGCCAGCAGCCAAGATCTGAGCTCTGGAAACACCATATATTTT. As protein: CASSQDLSSGNTIYF.

The chain links TRBV19 to TRBJ2-4, with D maybe TRBD2 (6 bases). Trimming pared 4 bases from V and 4 bases from J, leaving 17 bases between. Germline V CDR1 and CDR2: LNHDA, SQIVND (reference sequence). The CDR3 totals 16 residues. The CDR3, as DNA: TGTGCCAGTAGTACCCGCCGCGGGACGGCGAAAAACATTCAGTACTTC. It translates to CASSTRRGTAKNIQYF.

V and J are TRBV7-8 and TRBJ2-5; 10 nucleotides match TRBD1. The CDR3 sequence is 15 residues long. The germline gives CDR1 SGHVS, CDR2 FQNEAQ. J was trimmed by 5 bases and V by 2 bases; bases with no gene match: 5. CDR3 in amino acids: CASSLPRTGGETQYF. In DNA, the CDR3 is TGTGCCAGCAGCTTACCACGGACAGGGGGGGAGACCCAGTACTTC. Supplemented by reference TRBV7-8 and TRBJ2-5, the full variable domain reads GAGVSQSPRYKVAKRGQDVALRCDPISGHVSLFWYQQALGQGPEFLTYFQNEAQLDKSGLPSDRFFAERPEGSVSTLKIQRTQQEDSAVYLCASSLPRTGGETQYFGPGTRLLVL.

The chain couples TRBV5-6 to TRBJ1-2, with 11 bases lining up with TRBD1. Germline-derived CDR1 and CDR2 are SGHDT and YYEEEE. With V trimmed by 8 bases and J by 4 bases, 10 bases remained unmatched. The CDR3 runs to 15 residues. The CDR3 protein is CASGQGASGIYGYTF. The CDR3, as DNA: TGTGCCAGTGGACAGGGGGCCTCGGGGATCTATGGCTACACCTTC.

The CDR3 nucleotides are TGTGCCAGCAGCGTCAGTAATTCACCCCTCCACTTT. Its protein is CASSVSNSPLHF. The chain recombines TRBV9 with TRBJ1-6; D not certain. Germline V lookup: CDR1 SGDLS, CDR2 YYNGEE. Trimming removed 2 bases from V and 6 bases from J, with 3 bases in between. The CDR3 is 12 amino acids.

V gene TRBV5-1 combines with J gene TRBJ2-1, with TRBD1 matching over 12 bases. V was clipped by 4 bases and J by 10 bases; unmatched bases: 12. This CDR3 is built from 16 residues. In germline, CDR1 is SGHRS, CDR2 YFSETQ. The CDR3 sequence: CASSKIPGQGAIEQFF. CDR3 sequence (DNA): TGCGCCAGCAGCAAAATACCGGGACAGGGGGCGATAGAGCAGTTCTTC.

The gene calls are TRBV28 and TRBJ2-5, with TRBD2 identical over 11 bases. The trim removed 4 bases at V and 5 bases at J, leaving 6 bases unmatched. Germline V lookup: CDR1 MDHEN, CDR2 SYDVKM. The CDR3 sequence is 15 residues long. As DNA, the CDR3 is TGTGCCAGCAGTTACATAGCGGGGGGGCGTGAGACCCAGTACTTC. Translated, it gives CASSYIAGGRETQYF.

The V and J genes are TRBV5-1 and TRBJ1-5; D is perhaps TRBD1 (5 bases). Germline CDR1 reads SGHRS; CDR2 reads YFSETQ. The CDR3 covers 13 residues. V was clipped by 4 bases and J by 7 bases, with 12 bases between them. The CDR3 loop reads CASSPGGGQPQHF. The CDR3 DNA reads as TGCGCCAGCAGCCCGGGTGGGGGGCAGCCCCAGCATTTT.

The chain employs TRBV7-9 and TRBJ2-5, with 12 positions matching TRBD2. The junction had 7 bases not matched to a gene; V was cut back by 1 base and J by 4 bases. Germline V gene data show CDR1 as SEHNR and CDR2 as FQNEAQ (reference sequence). CDR3 size: 17 residues. DNA for the CDR3: TGTGCCAGCAGCTTAGGTACCCTAGCGGGGGGGCCAGAGACCCAGTACTTC. Translating it yields CASSLGTLAGGPETQYF. Drawing the rest from reference TRBV7-9 and TRBJ2-5, the complete variable domain is DTGVSQNPRHKITKRGQNVTFRCDPISEHNRLYWYRQTLGQGPEFLTYFQNEAQLEKSRLLSDRFSAERPKGSFSTLEIQRTEQGDSAMYLCASSLGTLAGGPETQYFGPGTRLLVL.

The gene calls are TRBV28 and TRBJ2-1; 7 nucleotides match TRBD1. The CDR3 totals 14 residues. CDR1 MDHEN and CDR2 SYDVKM come from the germline V gene. J gave up 4 bases and V 6 bases, and 6 bases lay outside the gene matches. This chain's CDR3 is CASSSGTEYNEQFF. CDR3 nucleotides: TGTGCCAGCAGCTCCGGGACAGAATACAATGAGCAGTTCTTC.

The chain uses TRBV6-6 and TRBJ2-5; D not certain. The germline gives CDR1 MNHNY, CDR2 SVGAGI (reference sequence). CDR3 length: 16 residues. V was trimmed by 0 bases and J by 7 bases, leaving 18 bases between them. DNA for the CDR3: TGTGCCAGCAGTTACTCCCTCCCCCCCCTGCCGGGGACCCAGTACTTC. Protein: CASSYSLPPLPGTQYF.

The chain employs TRBV29-1 and TRBJ2-5; no definite D call. Germline CDR1 and CDR2: SQVTM and ANQGSEA. There are 11 residues in the CDR3. The V end lost 7 bases, the J end lost 4 bases, and 10 bases lay between the germline ends. The CDR3 bases are TGCAGCGCCGATGAACTAGAGACCCAGTACTTC. The encoded protein is CSADELETQYF.

This chain links TRBV29-1 with TRBJ1-2, with D possibly being TRBD1 (5 bases). The germline CDR1 and CDR2 sequences are SQVTM and ANQGSEA. This CDR3 spans 13 amino acids. V lost 0 bases to trimming and J lost 8 bases, with 13 bases between them. CDR3 amino acids: CSVEDIRDWGYTF. Written as DNA, the CDR3 is TGCAGCGTTGAAGATATCAGGGATTGGGGCTACACCTTC.

The CDR3 DNA is TGTGCCAGCCGGGGGATTGGGGAGACCCAGTACTTC. As protein: CASRGIGETQYF. J is TRBJ2-5 and V is TRBV6-5; D is possibly TRBD2 (6 bases). The CDR3 is 12 residues long. Trimming removed 8 bases at V and 5 bases at J, with 12 bases between. CDR1 and CDR2 from the germline V gene are MNHEY and SVGAGI.

This clone occurred once. This chain uses TRBV5-4 with TRBJ1-1; 8 nucleotides align to TRBD1. With 0 bases clipped from V and 0 bases from J, the junction kept 4 bases outside the gene matches. From germline, CDR1 is SGHNT and CDR2 YYREEE (reference sequence). The CDR3 has 16 amino acids. CDR3 nucleotide sequence: TGTGCCAGCAGCTTGGGACAGGGGAGGGTGAACACTGAAGCTTTCTTT. Translation: CASSLGQGRVNTEAFF.

The chain carries TRBV4-1 and TRBJ1-3, with 7 bases fitting TRBD1. Germline values: CDR1 MGHRA, CDR2 YSYEKL. The junction had 6 bases not matched to a gene; V was cut back by 3 bases and J by 4 bases. The CDR3 is 15 residues long. The CDR3 bases are TGCGCCAGCAGCCAGGGACAGCCGATGGGAAACACCATATATTTT. Translated, it gives CASSQGQPMGNTIYF.

This chain joins TRBV6-5 and TRBJ1-4, with 7 bases fitting TRBD1. Trimming removed 4 bases from V and 5 bases from J; junction bases left unmatched: 7. CDR1 is MNHEY, CDR2 SVGAGI, per germline. The CDR3 is made up of 15 amino acids. For the CDR3, the DNA is TGTGCCAGCAGTTGGGCGCAGGGGGAGAATGAAAAACTGTTTTTT. Its protein product is CASSWAQGENEKLFF.

The chain joins TRBV6-1 to TRBJ1-1; 7 bases are shared with TRBD1. Trimming removed 3 bases from V and 0 bases from J; junction bases left unmatched: 4. CDR1 and CDR2 from the germline V gene are MNHNS and SASEGT. The CDR3 is 15 residues long. CDR3 DNA sequence: TGTGCCAGCAGTGAGCCACAGGGGATGAACACTGAAGCTTTCTTT. Translated: CASSEPQGMNTEAFF.

The rearrangement links TRBV7-8 to TRBJ2-2, with D maybe TRBD2 (6 bases). V lost 7 bases and J lost 6, with 15 bases in between. Germline lookup yields CDR1 SGHVS and CDR2 FQNEAQ. This CDR3 spans 14 amino acids. CDR3 bases: TGTGCCAGCACCCCCCGGAGGGGACCCGGGGAGCTGTTTTTT. Residues: CASTPRRGPGELFF.